The sample holds a few counts of the clone carrying this TCR beta chain. Its antigen is not known. The data derive from a study of T cells in Graves' hyperthyroidism and ophthalmopathy. Study conclusions and caveats: The blood repertoire included most of the expanded thyroid clonotypes above 0.001.

Diagnostic assessment was based on clinical symptoms, serum thyroxine and TRAb, thyroid ultrasound and orbital computed tomography. Source material for PBMCs was less than 12 ml fresh peripheral blood. It was RNA transcripts that yielded the amplified TCR beta CDR3 regions. During a first-round RT-PCR of the TCR CDR3, the HTBI primer set was used. Each CDR3 protein is one row after TCRdb ran MiXCR on the multiplex PCR reads. The data show fewer than 450,000 distinct CDR3 sequences, about 15% seen once. Germline V gene sequence: CDR1 MNHEY, CDR2 SVGAGI. The CDR3 loop spans 14 amino acids. Trimming took off 2 bases at V and 8 bases at J, with 13 bases between the two ends.

This clonotype was sampled from a woman in her twenties or thirties with Graves' hyperthyroidism that later progressed to Graves' ophthalmopathy. This chain connects TRBV6-5 to TRBJ2-1, with D tentatively TRBD1 (5 bases). The sample comprised blood. CDR3 protein: CASSYAGHIDEQFF. Written as DNA, the CDR3 is TGTGCCAGCAGTTACGCTGGACATATCGATGAGCAGTTCTTC.